Each of the 23 T cell receptor beta chains below was sequenced from the same sample in a study of identical twins. TCRdb recomputed calls from the 5' RACE reads with MiXCR, one row per CDR3 protein. The table lists about 690,000 distinct CDR3 sequences, less than 25% of them singletons. The same data also contributed to another study, on T cells expressing NK-cell markers.

The sample taken for sequencing was PBMCs. The receptors shown here come from a woman aged 18-35 years in good health.

The chain carries TRBV20-1 and TRBJ1-5; no clear D gene. Germline assignment: CDR1 DFQATT and CDR2 SNEGSKA (reference sequence). V lost 0 bases to trimming and J lost 13 bases, with 10 bases between them. The CDR3 spans 11 residues. In DNA form, the CDR3 reads TGCAGTGCTAGAGATTCCGGCTTGCAGCATTTT. This encodes CSARDSGLQHF.

The chain links TRBV12-3 or TRBV12-4 to TRBJ1-1; D possibly corresponds to TRBD1 (6 bases). There are 14 residues in the CDR3. V lost 4 bases, J lost 8 bases, and 17 bases lay in between. CDR3 protein: CASSSYGGVVEAFF. The CDR3 bases are TGTGCCAGCAGTTCTTACGGGGGCGTGGTGGAAGCTTTCTTT.

This clonotype was recorded a few times. The chain employs TRBV6-2 or TRBV6-3 and TRBJ2-7, with 11 nucleotides matching TRBD2. Trimming at V came to 6 bases and at J to 5 bases, leaving 6 bases not matched to a gene. Germline lookup yields CDR1 MNHEY and CDR2 SVGEGT. This CDR3 spans 14 amino acids. The CDR3 coding sequence is TGTGCCAGCAGGGTAGCGGGAGGGCCCGACGAGCAGTACTTC. As protein: CASRVAGGPDEQYF.

There are a few counts of this clonotype. This rearrangement joins TRBV6-5 to TRBJ1-5; D remains unclear. Trimming stripped 0 bases from V and 9 bases from J, with 12 bases between. Germline lookup yields CDR1 MNHEY and CDR2 SVGAGI. The CDR3 contains 14 residues. The CDR3 region has the DNA TGTGCCAGCAGTTACTCAGGTTCCAAGATGCCCCAGCATTTT. This sequence encodes CASSYSGSKMPQHF.

This chain links TRBV12-3 or TRBV12-4 with TRBJ2-1, with D perhaps being TRBD1 or TRBD2 (6 bases each). This CDR3 spans 13 amino acids. Trimming cost V 0 bases and J 15 bases, with 15 bases left between them. DNA of the CDR3: TGTGCCAGCAGTTTAGCTCGTGGGGGGCAGGGGTTCTTC. As protein: CASSLARGGQGFF.

The chain uses TRBV7-9 and TRBJ1-2; D possibly corresponds to TRBD1 (5 bases). Trimming took 4 bases from V and 4 from J, leaving 13 bases between them. CDR1 SEHNR and CDR2 FQNEAQ come from the germline V gene (reference sequence). The CDR3 spans 14 residues. CDR3 amino acids: CASSSPRGAYGYTF. The CDR3 DNA sequence: TGTGCCAGCAGCTCCCCTAGGGGCGCCTATGGCTACACCTTC.

This clonotype occurred many times. Here the CDR3 reads CAISQDAASTDTQYF. The CDR3 nucleotides are TGTGCCATCAGCCAAGACGCTGCAAGCACAGATACGCAGTATTTT. The chain joins TRBV10-3 to TRBJ2-3; D remains ambiguous. CDR1 is ENHRY, CDR2 SYGVKD, per germline. The length of the CDR3 is 15 residues. The V end lost 6 bases, the J end lost 0 bases, and 13 bases lay between the germline ends.

This clonotype turned up a few times. The chain joins TRBV12-3 or TRBV12-4 to TRBJ1-6, with D possibly matching TRBD1 (6 bases). V was shortened by 4 bases and J by 7 bases, with 8 bases between the two germline ends. The CDR3 loop spans 13 amino acids. The CDR3 here is CASSSGGNSPLHF. The CDR3 DNA reads TGTGCCAGCAGTTCCGGGGGCAATTCACCCCTCCACTTT.

This clonotype was counted only a few times. The gene calls are TRBV7-6 and TRBJ2-3; TRBD2 matches at 12 bases. Germline-derived CDR1 and CDR2 are SGHVS and FNYEAQ. V shed 4 bases, J shed 2 bases, and the junction held 4 bases outside the gene matches. The CDR3 loop spans 16 amino acids. Written as DNA, the CDR3 is TGTGCCAGCAGCTCTCGACTAGCGGGGGTCACAGATACGCAGTATTTT. This codes for CASSSRLAGVTDTQYF.

The V call is TRBV7-2, the J call TRBJ2-7; perhaps TRBD1 as D (6 bases). Germline-derived CDR1 and CDR2 are SGHTA and FQGNSA. This CDR3 is built from 15 residues. V was pared by 0 bases and J by 4 bases, with 13 bases between. The CDR3 is CASSLAFTGRYEQYF. The CDR3, as DNA: TGTGCCAGCAGCTTAGCGTTCACAGGGCGGTACGAGCAGTACTTC.

This rearrangement joins TRBV6-5 to TRBJ2-7, with unresolved D. This CDR3 is built from 14 residues. V dropped 4 bases and J dropped 11 bases, with 21 bases sitting between them. Germline CDR1 and CDR2: MNHEY and SVGAGI. CDR3 in DNA: TGTGCCAGCAGTTTGGGCCAGTGGGGTGGGGAAAAGTACTTC. Its translation is CASSLGQWGGEKYF.

The chain has TRBV9 and TRBJ1-1; D remains ambiguous. V lost 0 bases, J lost 1 base, and 7 bases lay in between. CDR1 and CDR2 from the germline V gene are SGDLS and YYNGEE. The CDR3 contains 14 residues. CDR3 bases: TGTGCCAGCAGCGTAGTGCCAGAGAACACTGAAGCTTTCTTT. Residues: CASSVVPENTEAFF.

The chain employs TRBV20-1 and TRBJ2-7, with D tentatively TRBD2 (6 bases). Germline-derived CDR1 and CDR2 are DFQATT and SNEGSKA (reference sequence). Trimming took 0 bases from V and 2 from J, leaving 14 bases between them. The CDR3 is 15 residues long. The CDR3 coding sequence is TGCAGTGCTAGAGATGGGGCTAGCGCCGCCTACGAGCAGTACTTC. This sequence encodes CSARDGASAAYEQYF.

In DNA, the CDR3 is TGCAGTGCTAGTCAAGCGGGAGGAGACAATGAGCAGTTCTTC. It is translated as CSASQAGGDNEQFF. The chain joins TRBV20-1 to TRBJ2-1, with 9 bases fitting TRBD2. The germline V gene encodes CDR1 DFQATT and CDR2 SNEGSKA (reference sequence). Trimming removed 3 bases from V and 5 bases from J; junction bases left unmatched: 5. The CDR3 sequence is 14 residues long.

This clonotype has only a few counts. The chain employs TRBV12-3 or TRBV12-4 and TRBJ1-1; tentatively, D is TRBD1 (6 bases). The germline V and J ends were trimmed by 5 bases and 5 bases, with 21 bases remaining between them. This CDR3 has 16 amino acids. CDR3 protein: CASSNRDKGLWTEAFF. CDR3 nucleotides: TGTGCCAGCAGTAACCGGGACAAGGGGCTTTGGACTGAAGCTTTCTTT.

This clonotype was found a few times. The chain recombines TRBV4-3 with TRBJ2-3; no clear D. CDR3 length equals 15 residues. Trimming shortened V by 1 base and J by 3 bases, and 11 bases separated the two germline ends. Germline V gives CDR1 LGHNA, CDR2 YSLEER. CDR3 sequence: CASSQGRRGTDTQYF. The CDR3 DNA is TGCGCCAGCAGCCAAGGACGTAGAGGAACAGATACGCAGTATTTT.

This clonotype was counted a few times. This chain connects TRBV6-5 to TRBJ2-1; a possible D gene is TRBD1 (6 bases). V was clipped by 6 bases and J by 12 bases, with 15 bases between them. The CDR3 has 12 residues. Germline-derived CDR1 and CDR2 are MNHEY and SVGAGI. Written as DNA, the CDR3 is TGTGCCAGCAGACCCCGTACAGGGCGGCAGTTCTTC. Translated: CASRPRTGRQFF.

This clonotype was detected only a few times. The rearrangement uses TRBV6-1 and TRBJ2-3; TRBD1 agrees at 7 bases. The CDR3 is 15 amino acids. Germline trimming cut 5 bases from V and 3 bases from J; bases unmatched to any gene: 8. CDR1 is MNHNS and CDR2 is SASEGT in the germline V gene. The CDR3 nucleotides read TGTGCCAGCAGTCCTGGACAGGTCGTTACAGATACGCAGTATTTT. This sequence encodes CASSPGQVVTDTQYF.

The chain carries TRBV20-1 and TRBJ1-4; D may be TRBD1 (5 bases). Trimming stripped 3 bases from V and 9 bases from J, with 11 bases between. Germline assignment: CDR1 DFQATT and CDR2 SNEGSKA (reference sequence). The CDR3 length is 12 residues. This chain's CDR3 is CSASGGSKKLFF. CDR3 bases: TGCAGTGCTAGCGGGGGGAGTAAAAAACTGTTTTTT.

V usage is TRBV24-1 and J usage is TRBJ2-1, with D uncertain. The CDR3 runs to 16 residues. Per the germline V gene, CDR1 is KGHDR and CDR2 is SFDVKD. V lost 0 bases and J 7 bases, leaving 15 bases between the germline ends. CDR3 sequence: CATSDLIVVAVNEQFF. CDR3 nucleotides: TGTGCCACCAGTGATTTGATAGTAGTGGCGGTAAATGAGCAGTTCTTC.

In its sample, this clonotype was seen a few times. The rearrangement links TRBV7-6 to TRBJ2-7; D possibly uses TRBD1 or TRBD2 (5 bases each). CDR1 SGHVS and CDR2 FNYEAQ come from the germline V gene. The CDR3 contains 17 residues. V was shortened by 4 bases and J by 5 bases, with 24 bases between the two germline ends. The CDR3 is CASSSSVSAGSLNEQYF. The CDR3, as DNA: TGTGCCAGCAGCTCATCCGTTAGCGCAGGGTCCCTCAACGAGCAGTACTTC.

The chain's CDR3 is CSASSWGYHNEQFF. The CDR3 nucleotides are TGCAGTGCTAGTTCTTGGGGGTACCACAATGAGCAGTTCTTC. This chain joins TRBV20-1 and TRBJ2-1, with D perhaps being TRBD1 or TRBD2 (5 bases each). Per germline, CDR1 DFQATT and CDR2 SNEGSKA (reference sequence). The CDR3 runs to 14 residues. The V gene lost 3 bases and the J gene lost 5 bases, with 14 bases spanning the gap.

There are a few counts of this clonotype. This chain links TRBV12-3 or TRBV12-4 with TRBJ1-2; D is undetermined. Between the trimmed V and J ends, which lost 4 bases and 2 bases, there was a span of 11 bases. This CDR3 has 14 residues. CDR3 sequence (DNA): TGTGCCAGCAGTTGGCCCGGAAGAAACTATGGCTACACCTTC. This gives the protein CASSWPGRNYGYTF.